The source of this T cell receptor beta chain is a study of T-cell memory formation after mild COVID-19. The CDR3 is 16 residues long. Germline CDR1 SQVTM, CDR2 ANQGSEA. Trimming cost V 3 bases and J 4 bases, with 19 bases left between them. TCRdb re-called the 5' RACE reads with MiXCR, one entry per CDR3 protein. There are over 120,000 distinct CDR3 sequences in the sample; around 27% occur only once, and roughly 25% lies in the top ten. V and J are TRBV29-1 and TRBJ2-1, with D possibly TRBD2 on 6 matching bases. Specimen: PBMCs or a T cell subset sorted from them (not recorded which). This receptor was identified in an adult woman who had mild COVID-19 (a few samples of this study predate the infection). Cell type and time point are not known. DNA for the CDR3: TGCAGCGTTGATGGGGGAGCGGGTGGGAGATACAATGAGCAGTTCTTC. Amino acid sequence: CSVDGGAGGRYNEQFF.